A selection of T cell receptor beta chains follows, all from one sample in a study of graft-versus-host responses after intestinal transplantation. These receptors are not linked to any known antigen. This table comes from immunoSEQ multiplex PCR, and its TCRdb copy is limited to in-frame clones, with some not included. The sample lists some 100,000 clones, roughly 92% seen once, with approximately 0.069% in the top ten. Sequences were derived from unstimulated CD8+ T cells sorted from spleen or lymph node cells, sampled before transplant. The origin of the receptors is a human donor who was the organ donor for an intestinal transplant. Both conserved end residues are part of each CDR3. A D gene is named only where the DNA matches it firmly. Not every row has a clone size; where given, it reads once, few, many or a size class.

V	size	D	J	DNA	CDR3
TRBV27	NA	NA	TRBJ2-7	TGTGCCAGCAGTTTTGGGCAGAACTACGAGCAGTACTTC	CASSFGQNYEQYF
TRBV5-1	NA	NA	TRBJ2-1	TGCGCCAGCAGCTTGTGGGAGACAGGCCCTTCTTACAATGAGCAGTTCTTC	CASSLWETGPSYNEQFF
TRBV4-1	NA	TRBD1	TRBJ1-2	TGCGCCAGCAGCCAACTCGCACAGGGGGGCCTGGACTATGGCTACACCTTC	CASSQLAQGGLDYGYTF
TRBV5-1	NA	NA	TRBJ1-3	TGCGCCAGCAGCTTGGACATCTCCAGTTCCTCTGGAAACACCATATATTTT	CASSLDISSSSGNTIYF
TRBV27	NA	TRBD1	TRBJ2-7	TGTGCCAGCAGGCTGACAGGGAGCTCCTACGAGCAGTACTTC	CASRLTGSSYEQYF
TRBV5-4	NA	NA	TRBJ1-5	TGTGCCAGCAGCTTGACGGGGTCCCCAAGCAATCAGCCCCAGCATTTT	CASSLTGSPSNQPQHF
TRBV6-1	once	TRBD1	TRBJ1-5	TGTGCCGGCAGGGGGCTTCAGCCCCAGCATTTT	CAGRGLQPQHF
TRBV9	NA	TRBD1	TRBJ2-7	TGTGCCAGCAGCGTAGGGGACAGCTACGAGCAGTACTTC	CASSVGDSYEQYF
TRBV2	NA	NA	TRBJ1-2	TGTGCCAGCAGTGTTCCTTTTTTCAGACAGTCTAACTATGGCTACACCTTC	CASSVPFFRQSNYGYTF
TRBV11-2	NA	TRBD1	TRBJ1-5	TGTGCCAGCAGCAGTGCTGGACAGGGGAGCAATCAGCCCCAGCATTTT	CASSSAGQGSNQPQHF
TRBV28	NA	NA	TRBJ2-3	TGTGCCAGCAGTTTATACTACAGGGTGACAGATACGCAGTATTTT	CASSLYYRVTDTQYF
TRBV25-1	NA	TRBD2	TRBJ2-1	TGTGCCAGTCCTCCCAAAACACTAGCGGGGGGCGGGAATGAGCAGTTCTTC	CASPPKTLAGGGNEQFF
TRBV6-5	NA	TRBD2	TRBJ2-1	TGTGCCAGCAGTTACTCGGCTAGCGGCAGTGAGCAGTTCTTC	CASSYSASGSEQFF
TRBV5-1	NA	NA	TRBJ2-3	TGCGCCAGCAGCTTAACAGGCACAGATACGCAGTATTTT	CASSLTGTDTQYF
TRBV4-1	few	NA	TRBJ2-7	TGCGCCAGCAGCCAAGTTGGGGGGGCCGACGAGCAGTACTTC	CASSQVGGADEQYF
TRBV7-9	few	TRBD2	TRBJ2-7	TGTGCCAGCAGCTTCCACACTCTAGCGGGGGTCTCCTACGAGCAGTACTTC	CASSFHTLAGVSYEQYF
TRBV7-6	NA	NA	TRBJ2-1	TGTGCCAGCAGCTCCCGGGGGATTGGGTACAATGAGCAGTTCTTC	CASSSRGIGYNEQFF
TRBV15	NA	TRBD2	TRBJ2-2	TGTGCCACCGGTTGGGGTAATTCGCGGGAGAAGGGTGTTACCGGGGAGCTGTTTTTT	CATGWGNSREKGVTGELFF
TRBV7-3	NA	TRBD2	TRBJ2-1	TGTGCCAGCAGCTCTCCATTAGCGGGGGAATTGGTCAATGAGCAGTTCTTC	CASSSPLAGELVNEQFF
TRBV4-1	NA	NA	TRBJ2-1	TGCGCCAGCAGGCGTGCCCAGGGGGGAGAGGCGAATGAGCAGTTCTTC	CASRRAQGGEANEQFF
TRBV28	NA	NA	TRBJ1-1	TGTGCCAGCAGCCTCTTTATCCGGGGGTACACTGAAGCTTTCTTT	CASSLFIRGYTEAFF
TRBV5-1	NA	NA	TRBJ1-1	TGCGCCAGCAGCTTAGTCGGTACTGAAGCTTTCTTT	CASSLVGTEAFF
TRBV28	once	TRBD1	TRBJ2-2	TGTGCCACCGGAGGCGTTGTAAGGGACAGGGGATACACCGGGGAGCTGTTTTTT	CATGGVVRDRGYTGELFF
TRBV28	NA	NA	TRBJ1-2	TGTGCCAGCAGTTTATGGGCAGGGAACTATGGCTACACCTTC	CASSLWAGNYGYTF
TRBV12-5	once	NA	TRBJ2-5	TGTGCTAGTGGTTACTCGTACCAAGAGACCCAGTACTTC	CASGYSYQETQYF
TRBV12-5	NA	NA	TRBJ2-1	TGTGCTAGTGGCCCCGGGGGCAATGAGCAGTTCTTC	CASGPGGNEQFF
TRBV12-5	NA	TRBD2	TRBJ2-1	TGTGCTAGTGGTGGTTCCCTAGCGGGGGGGGCTAGCTCCTACAATGAGCAGTTCTTC	CASGGSLAGGASSYNEQFF
TRBV30	NA	NA	TRBJ2-7	TGTGCCTGGAGTGTACTAGGGGGGGGTTTTGGATTGGTCTACGAGCAGTACTTC	CAWSVLGGGFGLVYEQYF
TRBV2	NA	TRBD2	TRBJ2-3	TGTGCCAGCAGTGAAACGGCTAGCGGGAGGCGCACAGATACGCAGTATTTT	CASSETASGRRTDTQYF
TRBV14	NA	NA	TRBJ2-5	TGTGCCAGCAGCCAAGAAGGGGGAGAGACCCAGTACTTC	CASSQEGGETQYF
TRBV28	NA	NA	TRBJ1-2	TGTGCCAGCAGATACCAGGGGTCTAACTATGGCTACACCTTC	CASRYQGSNYGYTF
TRBV5-4	NA	TRBD2	TRBJ2-1	TGTGCCAGCACCGGATCCGGGACTAGCGGGAGGAATGAGCAGTTCTTC	CASTGSGTSGRNEQFF
TRBV5-1	NA	TRBD1	TRBJ1-1	TGCGCCAGCAGCTTGGGTCAGGGGGCGACCACTGAAGCTTTCTTT	CASSLGQGATTEAFF
TRBV29-1	NA	NA	TRBJ2-1	TGCAGCGGGGAGGCGGCAGCCTACAATGAGCAGTTCTTC	CSGEAAAYNEQFF
TRBV5-1	NA	NA	TRBJ2-1	TGCGCCAGCAGCTTGGCCTATACGCGTAGCGGCCATCTGTTCTTC	CASSLAYTRSGHLFF
TRBV7-9	NA	NA	TRBJ2-1	TGTGCCAGCAGCTTAAGTCTGGGCCTGGGTGAGCAGTTCTTC	CASSLSLGLGEQFF
TRBV25-1	NA	TRBD1	TRBJ1-1	TGTGCCAGCAGTGAATATAAGGGGGCGGGTACTGAAGCTTTCTTT	CASSEYKGAGTEAFF
TRBV7-9	NA	TRBD1	TRBJ2-5	TGTGCCAGCAGCAGAATGGGACAGAAACACGGAGAGACCCAGTACTTC	CASSRMGQKHGETQYF
TRBV5-1	once	NA	TRBJ2-1	TGCGCCAGCAGCTTGGGCCGGGAGCCCCCTTACAATGAGCAGTTCTTC	CASSLGREPPYNEQFF
TRBV20-1	NA	NA	TRBJ2-7	TGCAGTGCTAGATGGGCTGGGGAGCAGTACTTC	CSARWAGEQYF
TRBV5-1	NA	NA	TRBJ1-2	TGCGCCAGCAGCTTGGTGGGGGGGCGACCCTATGGCTACACCTTC	CASSLVGGRPYGYTF
TRBV5-5	once	NA	TRBJ2-7	TGTGCCAGCAGCTTGTTCAGGGCAGGGGACGAGCAGTACTTC	CASSLFRAGDEQYF
TRBV28	NA	TRBD2	TRBJ2-7	TGTGCCAGCAGTTCCGGGGGGAATGAGTACGAGCAGTACTTC	CASSSGGNEYEQYF
TRBV11-1	NA	TRBD2	TRBJ2-1	TGTGCCAGCAGCTTAGCCCGACTAGCGCCCGGCTACAATGAGCAGTTCTTC	CASSLARLAPGYNEQFF
TRBV28	NA	TRBD1	TRBJ1-5	TGTGCCAGCAGAAAGACAGGGCTCCCAGGGCAGCCCCAGCATTTT	CASRKTGLPGQPQHF
TRBV11-1	NA	TRBD2	TRBJ2-3	TGTGCCAGCAGCTTAAGGGGCGGGAGTCCGACAGATACGCAGTATTTT	CASSLRGGSPTDTQYF
TRBV5-1	NA	TRBD2	TRBJ2-7	TGCGCCAGCAGCTTGTTAGCGGGAGCGAAGGAGCAGTACTTC	CASSLLAGAKEQYF
TRBV6-5	NA	NA	TRBJ2-7	TGTGCCAGCAGTTACGGGGCCTACCCCTCTATGAGCGAGCAGTACTTC	CASSYGAYPSMSEQYF
TRBV6-1	NA	TRBD1	TRBJ2-7	TGTGCCAGCAGACTAAGACAGGGGTGGTCCCACGAGCAGTACTTC	CASRLRQGWSHEQYF
TRBV4-1	NA	NA	TRBJ1-4	TGCGCCAGCAGCCAAGATAGGACACCTGAAAAACTGTTTTTT	CASSQDRTPEKLFF
TRBV7-9	NA	NA	TRBJ2-3	TGTGCCAGCAGCTTAGAAATAAGCACAGATACGCAGTATTTT	CASSLEISTDTQYF